This entry lists 11 T cell receptor beta chains sequenced from one sample in a study of T-cell memory formation after mild COVID-19. One entry per CDR3 protein results from TCRdb running MiXCR on the 5' RACE reads. Of roughly 58,000 distinct CDR3 sequences listed, 9.5% are singletons. Sequenced material: PBMCs or a T cell subset sorted from them (not recorded which). The receptors here all came from a man in his late teens or twenties who had mild COVID-19 (a few samples of this study predate the infection). Cell type and time point are not known.

This clonotype has just a few counts. This chain uses TRBV7-2 with TRBJ2-3; 11 bases line up with TRBD1. CDR1 is SGHTA, CDR2 FQGNSA, per germline. The junction had 8 bases not matched to a gene; V was cut back by 8 bases and J by 7 bases. The CDR3 sequence is 14 residues long. CDR3 region: CASVRDRGIYTQYF. CDR3 DNA: TGTGCCAGCGTCAGGGACAGGGGGATTTATACGCAGTATTTT.

The chain combines TRBV9 with TRBJ1-6; D is unresolved. V lost 0 bases to trimming and J lost 5 bases, with 12 bases between them. This CDR3 is built from 16 residues. The germline V gene encodes CDR1 SGDLS and CDR2 YYNGEE. The CDR3 DNA sequence: TGTGCCAGCAGCGTAGAGGCGAACAACCATAATTCACCCCTCCACTTT. Translation: CASSVEANNHNSPLHF. The whole variable domain, filled in from reference TRBV9 and TRBJ1-6, reads DSGVTQTPKHLITATGQRVTLRCSPRSGDLSVYWYQQSLDQGLQFLIQYYNGEERAKGNILERFSAQQFPDLHSELNLSSLELGDSALYFCASSVEANNHNSPLHFGNGTRLTVT.

Only a few counts were recorded for this clonotype. The genes are TRBV4-3 and TRBJ2-3, with unresolved D. Germline V gene lookup returns CDR1 LGHNA and CDR2 YSLEER. The CDR3 loop spans 15 amino acids. With 0 bases removed from V and 6 bases from J, the gap between germline ends came to 13 bases. The CDR3 DNA is TGCGCCAGCAGCCAAGACCTTAGGAGTTTGGATACGCAGTATTTT. Translated, it gives CASSQDLRSLDTQYF.

This clonotype has a handful of counts. The rearrangement links TRBV12-3 or TRBV12-4 to TRBJ2-7, with D hard to call. Between the trimmed V and J ends, which lost 5 bases and 6 bases, there was a span of 14 bases. The CDR3 is made up of 13 amino acids. Written as DNA, the CDR3 is TGTGCCAGCAGTGCGCGAGGTGGGATCGAGCAGTACTTC. Its protein is CASSARGGIEQYF.

J is TRBJ2-2 and V is TRBV5-1; D is ambiguous. Germline CDR1 reads SGHRS; CDR2 reads YFSETQ. V was clipped by 5 bases and J by 0 bases, with 11 bases between them. This CDR3 spans 15 amino acids. The CDR3 DNA reads TGCGCCAGCAGACCTACCACCCCGAACACCGGGGAGCTGTTTTTT. It codes for CASRPTTPNTGELFF.

This chain links TRBV6-2 or TRBV6-3 with TRBJ1-2; D is ambiguous. This CDR3 is 17 amino acids long. Germline V gives CDR1 MNHEY, CDR2 SVGEGT. Trimming left V 0 bases short and J 6 bases short, with 20 bases between. CDR3 sequence (DNA): TGTGCCAGCAGTTACTCGATCAGTGTCGTAGTCGAGGATGGCTACACCTTC. Translation: CASSYSISVVVEDGYTF.

This clonotype was counted between two and nine times. The chain carries TRBV11-3 and TRBJ2-7; D unclear. V was cut by 4 bases and J by 3 bases, with 10 bases left in between. The CDR3 has 13 residues. From germline, CDR1 is SGHNT and CDR2 YENEEA. The CDR3 nucleotides read TGTGCCAGCAGCTCAAACTCGGGCTACGAGCAGTACTTC. This codes for CASSSNSGYEQYF. The variable domain in full, with the rest retrieved from reference TRBV11-3 and TRBJ2-7, is EAGVVQSPRYKIIEKKQPVAFWCNPISGHNTLYWYLQNLGQGPELLIRYENEEAVDDSQLPKDRFSAERLKGVDSTLKIQPAELGDSAVYLCASSSNSGYEQYFGPGTRLTVT.

This clonotype was seen more than once but under ten times. The J gene is TRBJ2-2, the V gene TRBV27; a possible D gene is TRBD2 (5 bases). The CDR3 runs 15 residues. Per germline, CDR1 MNHEY and CDR2 SMNVEV (reference sequence). V was pared by 4 bases and J by 5 bases, with 14 bases between. The CDR3 DNA reads TGTGCCAGCAGTTCGGCCGGGGAAGGAACCGGGGAGCTGTTTTTT. Translated, it gives CASSSAGEGTGELFF.

In this sample, this clonotype turned up a few times. This CDR3 is CASSLGRNTGELFF. In DNA, the CDR3 is TGTGCCAGCAGCTTGGGCAGGAACACCGGGGAGCTGTTTTTT. The chain is built from TRBV7-6 and TRBJ2-2; D gene unclear. The CDR3 totals 14 residues. Germline-derived CDR1 and CDR2 are SGHVS and FNYEAQ. With 3 bases removed from V and 1 base from J, the gap between germline ends came to 6 bases. Full variable domain (rest looked up from reference TRBV7-6 and TRBJ2-2): GAGVSQSPRYKVTKRGQDVALRCDPISGHVSLYWYRQALGQGPEFLTYFNYEAQQDKSGLPNDRFSAERPEGSISTLTIQRTEQRDSAMYRCASSLGRNTGELFFGEGSRLTVL.

This chain uses TRBV20-1 with TRBJ2-3, with D perhaps TRBD1 (6 bases). Germline loops: CDR1 DFQATT, CDR2 SNEGSKA (reference sequence). This CDR3 region has 14 residues. Trimming left V 6 bases short and J 6 bases short, with 19 bases between. The CDR3 here is CSAQNPGAGDTQYF. CDR3 DNA sequence: TGCAGTGCCCAGAATCCAGGGGCCGGGGATACGCAGTATTTT.

This chain links TRBV6-5 with TRBJ2-2; D is ambiguous. CDR1 and CDR2 (germline): MNHEY, SVGAGI. V was trimmed by 8 bases and J by 3 bases, leaving 10 bases between them. The CDR3 is 13 residues long. This CDR3 reads CASHPEYTGELFF. CDR3 nucleotide sequence: TGTGCCAGCCACCCAGAGTACACCGGGGAGCTGTTTTTT.